This T cell receptor (beta chain) came from a study of technical replicates of blood from a few donors. The CDR3 is 15 amino acids. Germline values: CDR1 MNHEY, CDR2 SMNVEV (reference sequence). V lost 5 bases and J 0 bases, leaving 8 bases between the germline ends. TCRdb's table, derived via immunoSEQ multiplex PCR, lists solely in-frame clones and lacks some. Of nearly 80,000 clones in the sample, just under 95% were seen once. V and J are TRBV27 and TRBJ2-6, with unresolved D. This sequence was found in a human donor in good health. Sequences were obtained from T cells isolated from PBMCs. Here the CDR3 DNA reads TGTGCCAGCAGTCCGAGCCCCTCTGGGGCCAACGTCCTGACTTTC. Protein sequence: CASSPSPSGANVLTF.